This TCR beta chain is drawn from a study of T cell responses to AZD1222 COVID-19 vaccine. Germline-derived CDR1 and CDR2 are LNHDA and SQIVND (reference sequence). This CDR3 comprises 17 residues. Trimming removed 5 bases from V and 5 bases from J, with 22 bases in between. The assay was immunoSEQ multiplex PCR, and TCRdb's table has in-frame clones only and misses some. The sample carries about 120,000 clones, approximately 90% recorded once. The chain has TRBV19 and TRBJ2-1, with D tentatively TRBD2 (6 bases). This clonotype was obtained from an adult who received the AZD1222 COVID-19 vaccine. The input for sequencing was peripheral blood, taken 28 days after the second AZD1222 dose. The CDR3 DNA reads TGTGCCAGTAGTCTTAGATATTTCCTAGGAGGGCACAATGAGCAGTTCTTC. Its protein product is CASSLRYFLGGHNEQFF.